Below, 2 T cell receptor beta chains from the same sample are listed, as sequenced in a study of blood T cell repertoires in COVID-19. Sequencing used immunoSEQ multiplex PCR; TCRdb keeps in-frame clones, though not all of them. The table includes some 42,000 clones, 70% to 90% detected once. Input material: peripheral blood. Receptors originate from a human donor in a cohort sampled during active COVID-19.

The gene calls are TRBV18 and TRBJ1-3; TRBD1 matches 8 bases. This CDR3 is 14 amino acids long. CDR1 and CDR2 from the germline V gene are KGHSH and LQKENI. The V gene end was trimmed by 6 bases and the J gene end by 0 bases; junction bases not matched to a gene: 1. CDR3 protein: CASSTGGSGNTIYF. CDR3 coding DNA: TGTGCCAGCTCCACAGGGGGCTCTGGAAACACCATATATTTT.

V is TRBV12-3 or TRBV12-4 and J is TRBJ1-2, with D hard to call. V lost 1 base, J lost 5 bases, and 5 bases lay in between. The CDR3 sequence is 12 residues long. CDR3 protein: CASSLGPYGYTF. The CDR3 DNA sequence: TGTGCCAGCAGTTTAGGTCCTTATGGCTACACCTTC.